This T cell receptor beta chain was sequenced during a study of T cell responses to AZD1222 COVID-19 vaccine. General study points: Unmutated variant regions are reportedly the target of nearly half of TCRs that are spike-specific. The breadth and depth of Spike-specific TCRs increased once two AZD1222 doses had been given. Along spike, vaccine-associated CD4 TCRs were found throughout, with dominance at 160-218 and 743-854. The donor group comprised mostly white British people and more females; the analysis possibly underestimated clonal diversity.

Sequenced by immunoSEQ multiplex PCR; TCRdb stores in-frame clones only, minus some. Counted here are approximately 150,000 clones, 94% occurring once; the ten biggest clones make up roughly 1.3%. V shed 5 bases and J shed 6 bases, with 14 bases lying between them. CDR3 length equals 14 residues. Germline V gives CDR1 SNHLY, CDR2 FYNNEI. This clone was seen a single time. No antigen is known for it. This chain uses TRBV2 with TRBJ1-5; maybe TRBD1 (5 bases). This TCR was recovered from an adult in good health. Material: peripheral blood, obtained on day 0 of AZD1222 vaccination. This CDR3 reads CASSNEAGGQPQHF. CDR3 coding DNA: TGTGCCAGCAGTAACGAGGCGGGGGGTCAGCCCCAGCATTTT.